The 27 T cell receptor beta chains presented below share a single source sample, sequenced in a study of cytomegalovirus exposure and HLA in healthy donors. The PCR ran on 60 Vbeta and 13 Jbeta primers. Using immunoSEQ multiplex PCR, the repertoire was profiled, and TCRdb retains in-frame clones only, with some absent. This sample has 150,000 to 200,000 clones, with 76% found just once. The sample was PBMCs. The receptor set was obtained from a man aged 55 to 70 in good health and CMV-seronegative.

The chain links TRBV7-8 to TRBJ2-7; 8 bases map to TRBD1. The junction had 5 bases not matched to a gene; V was cut back by 5 bases and J by 2 bases. CDR3 length: 14 residues. Germline V gene sequence: CDR1 SGHVS, CDR2 FQNEAQ. The CDR3 loop reads CASSVRQGPYEQYF. The DNA of the CDR3 is TGTGCCAGCAGCGTAAGACAGGGGCCCTACGAGCAGTACTTC.

The CDR3 sequence: CASSPSQGGNSPLHF. CDR3 DNA sequence: TGTGCCAGCAGTCCCTCACAGGGAGGGAATTCACCCCTCCACTTT. The chain carries TRBV6-4 and TRBJ1-6; tentative D call: TRBD1 (6 bases). CDR1 and CDR2 from the germline V gene are MRHNA and SNTAGT. This CDR3 has 15 residues. V was trimmed by 5 bases and J by 7 bases, leaving 15 bases between them.

The gene calls are TRBV7-3 and TRBJ2-2; a possible D gene is TRBD1 (5 bases). From germline, CDR1 is SGHTA and CDR2 FQGTGA. The CDR3 runs to 16 residues. V shed 0 bases and J shed 6 bases, with 14 bases lying between them. CDR3: CASSLTGQGVAGELFF. CDR3 bases: TGTGCCAGCAGCTTAACGGGCCAGGGCGTGGCCGGGGAGCTGTTTTTT. The complete variable domain, with remaining parts taken from reference TRBV7-3 and TRBJ2-2, reads GAGVSQTPSNKVTEKGKYVELRCDPISGHTALYWYRQSLGQGPEFLIYFQGTGAADDSGLPNDRFFAVRPEGSVSTLKIQRTERGDSAVYLCASSLTGQGVAGELFFGEGSRLTVL.

This clone occurred a few times. This chain connects TRBV7-2 to TRBJ2-5; D perhaps matches TRBD2 (5 bases). CDR3 length: 13 amino acids. Germline CDR1 and CDR2: SGHTA and FQGNSA. Trimming cost V 5 bases and J 2 bases, with 9 bases left between them. Written as DNA, the CDR3 is TGTGCCAGCAGCCGGACTTCACAAGAGACCCAGTACTTC. This translates into CASSRTSQETQYF.

The chain employs TRBV27 and TRBJ2-3, with 15 bases identical to TRBD2. The germline V gene encodes CDR1 MNHEY and CDR2 SMNVEV (reference sequence). The CDR3 spans 15 residues. Unmatched junction bases numbered 7, after V lost 10 bases and J lost 5 bases. The CDR3 loop is CATSGLAGGEDTQYF. The DNA for the CDR3 is TGTGCCACCTCAGGACTAGCGGGAGGGGAAGATACGCAGTATTTT.

This sequence joins TRBV2 and TRBJ1-5; D gene uncertain. Germline-derived CDR1 and CDR2 are SNHLY and FYNNEI. The CDR3 loop spans 15 amino acids. The ends were cut back, 1 base at V and 3 bases at J, with 10 bases in the middle. The CDR3 sequence: CASSEVAPPNQPQHF. CDR3 coding DNA: TGTGCCAGCAGTGAAGTGGCCCCCCCCAATCAGCCCCAGCATTTT.

This clone was observed a handful of times. This chain connects TRBV7-2 to TRBJ1-1; the D gene is possibly TRBD1 (6 bases). Trimming removed 4 bases at V and 4 bases at J, with 13 bases between. This CDR3 is 14 amino acids long. In germline, CDR1 is SGHTA, CDR2 FQGNSA. The chain's CDR3 is CASSSYREGTEAFF. The DNA for the CDR3 is TGTGCCAGCAGCTCATACAGGGAAGGCACTGAAGCTTTCTTT.

This clone has only a few counts. The chain joins TRBV27 to TRBJ2-7, with D possibly being TRBD1 (5 bases). The CDR3 runs to 17 residues. The ends were cut back, 2 bases at V and 4 bases at J, with 21 bases in the middle. Germline lookup yields CDR1 MNHEY and CDR2 SMNVEV (reference sequence). This chain's CDR3 is CASSLRLGRGQLYEQYF. Here the CDR3 DNA reads TGTGCCAGCAGTTTACGGTTGGGGCGTGGCCAGCTATACGAGCAGTACTTC.

The J gene is TRBJ1-3, the V gene TRBV13; tentative D call: TRBD1 (5 bases). From germline, CDR1 is PRHDT and CDR2 FYEKMQ (reference sequence). The CDR3 is made up of 16 amino acids. V was cut by 5 bases and J by 0 bases, with 14 bases left in between. The CDR3 region has the DNA TGTGCCAGCAGCGCGGCGGGACGGCCCTCTGGAAACACCATATATTTT. It codes for CASSAAGRPSGNTIYF.

In DNA form, the CDR3 reads TGTGCCAGCACCGGGACAGGGGGCCTACTCGCTAATGAAAAACTGTTTTTT. Its protein is CASTGTGGLLANEKLFF. The chain carries TRBV30 and TRBJ1-4; 12 bases are shared with TRBD1. CDR1 and CDR2 (germline): GTSNPN, SVGIG (reference sequence). Trimming took 8 bases from V and 3 from J; bases not matched to a gene: 13. This CDR3 is 17 amino acids long.

The V gene is TRBV30, the J gene TRBJ1-2; no firm D call. Looked up from germline, CDR1 is GTSNPN and CDR2 is SVGIG (reference sequence). The CDR3 runs 12 residues. V lost 5 bases, J lost 4 bases, and 11 bases lay in between. The CDR3 region is CAWDYSRYGYTF. The CDR3 DNA is TGTGCCTGGGACTACTCCCGCTATGGCTACACCTTC.

This clone has only one observation. At one end, the junction sequence differs from germline, possibly due to a read error. V and J are TRBV7-9 and TRBJ1-2, with no clear D. CDR3 size: 13 residues. CDR1 SEHNR and CDR2 FQNEAQ come from the germline V gene (reference sequence). The CDR3 bases are TGTTCCAGCAGCTTAATAGAAAACTATGGCTACACCTTC. Amino acid sequence: CSSSLIENYGYTF.

This rearrangement joins TRBV5-1 to TRBJ2-3; TRBD1 agrees at 9 bases. CDR1 and CDR2 (germline): SGHRS, YFSETQ. J gave up 5 bases and V 4 bases, and 8 bases lay outside the gene matches. The CDR3 consists of 15 residues. CDR3 loop: CASSPGTGMVDTQYF. In DNA, the CDR3 is TGCGCCAGCAGCCCCGGGACAGGGATGGTAGATACGCAGTATTTT.

The V gene is TRBV9, the J gene TRBJ2-1; D gene ambiguous. Trimming stripped 0 bases from V and 0 bases from J, with 10 bases between. Germline lookup yields CDR1 SGDLS and CDR2 YYNGEE. CDR3 length: 16 amino acids. The CDR3 coding sequence is TGTGCCAGCAGCGTAGGGCCGCAAGTCTCCTACAATGAGCAGTTCTTC. The encoded protein is CASSVGPQVSYNEQFF.

The chain has TRBV7-7 and TRBJ2-5; maybe TRBD2 (5 bases). V lost 1 base, J lost 3 bases, and 6 bases lay in between. The CDR3 contains 13 residues. Germline assignment: CDR1 SSHAT and CDR2 FNYEAQ (reference sequence). CDR3 in amino acids: CASSLVTKETQYF. As DNA, the CDR3 is TGTGCCAGCAGCTTAGTGACTAAAGAGACCCAGTACTTC.

This chain uses TRBV9 with TRBJ2-5; D unresolved. The end of the DNA fits TRBJ2-7 better, so the J call may be wrong. From germline, CDR1 is SGDLS and CDR2 YYNGEE. This CDR3 contains 15 residues. The DNA for the CDR3 is TGTGCCAGCAGCGTAGCCCCCCAACCATCCTACGAGCAGTACTTC. Its translation is CASSVAPQPSYEQYF.

V usage is TRBV6-1 and J usage is TRBJ1-5; the match to TRBD1 covers 7 bases. The CDR3 spans 14 residues. Germline-derived CDR1 and CDR2 are MNHNS and SASEGT. V lost 6 bases to trimming and J lost 0 bases; unmatched junction nucleotides: 2. The CDR3 DNA reads as TGTGCCAGCAGGACAGGGCATAGCAATCAGCCCCAGCATTTT. Protein: CASRTGHSNQPQHF.

The chain joins TRBV11-3 to TRBJ2-5; tentatively, D is TRBD2 (5 bases). Germline V gene lookup returns CDR1 SGHNT and CDR2 YENEEA. With 1 base removed from V and 7 bases from J, the gap between germline ends came to 13 bases. The CDR3 covers 14 residues. The CDR3 DNA is TGTGCCAGCAGCTTAGGGCTGGGAGAGGGGACCCAGTACTTC. It encodes CASSLGLGEGTQYF.

The gene calls are TRBV29-1 and TRBJ2-5, with D possibly being TRBD1 (7 bases). The DNA end is a closer match to TRBJ2-7, so the J assignment may be wrong. This CDR3 region has 15 residues. Germline V CDR1 and CDR2: SQVTM, ANQGSEA. The CDR3 DNA reads TGCAGCGTTGAAGGCGCGCGGGACAGCTCCTACGAGCAGTACTTC. It is translated as CSVEGARDSSYEQYF.

V and J are TRBV7-9 and TRBJ2-5, with 10 bases identical to TRBD2. The CDR3 spans 15 residues. Unmatched junction bases numbered 4, after V lost 3 bases and J lost 3 bases. Germline-derived CDR1 and CDR2 are SEHNR and FQNEAQ (reference sequence). The CDR3 loop reads CASSLMSGGEETQYF. In nucleotides, the CDR3 is TGTGCCAGCAGCTTGATGAGCGGGGGGGAAGAGACCCAGTACTTC.

The chain couples TRBV18 to TRBJ2-3, with a possible D match to TRBD1 (6 bases). V was shortened by 6 bases and J by 0 bases, with 22 bases between the two germline ends. This CDR3 contains 18 residues. Germline V gives CDR1 KGHSH, CDR2 LQKENI. DNA of the CDR3: TGTGCCAGCTCTGCGAGCGCCAACAGGGATATTAGCACAGATACGCAGTATTTT. Residues: CASSASANRDISTDTQYF.

The chain links TRBV25-1 to TRBJ2-1, with TRBD2 identical over 9 bases. The CDR3 has 16 amino acids. Germline V lookup: CDR1 MGHDK, CDR2 SYGVNS. After removal of 4 bases from V and 14 bases from J, the junction contained 18 bases not matched to a gene. The CDR3 DNA reads TGTGCCAGCAGTGGGCCGGGACTAGCTAACCTCCAACCTAAGTTCTTC. Its protein product is CASSGPGLANLQPKFF.

The chain joins TRBV18 to TRBJ2-3; 7 positions agree with TRBD1. V was clipped by 4 bases and J by 2 bases; unmatched bases: 3. The CDR3 consists of 14 residues. From germline, CDR1 is KGHSH and CDR2 LQKENI. CDR3 sequence: CASSQGQHTDTQYF. CDR3 in DNA: TGTGCCAGCTCACAGGGACAGCACACAGATACGCAGTATTTT.

This chain connects TRBV6-5 to TRBJ2-3; TRBD2 might be the D (5 bases). From germline, CDR1 is MNHEY and CDR2 SVGAGI. The CDR3 totals 16 residues. Trimming pared 2 bases from V and 1 base from J, leaving 13 bases between. The CDR3 reads CASSYRGYLGTDTQYF. The CDR3, as DNA: TGTGCCAGCAGTTACCGAGGGTACCTCGGCACAGATACGCAGTATTTT.

The chain has TRBV6-1 and TRBJ2-7, with D uncertain. V was pared by 2 bases and J by 6 bases, with 14 bases between. This CDR3 has 14 residues. The germline V gene encodes CDR1 MNHNS and CDR2 SASEGT. Here the CDR3 DNA reads TGTGCCAGCAGTGAATGGGTCAGCATAGCCGAGCAGTACTTC. Its translation: CASSEWVSIAEQYF.

The rearrangement joins TRBV11-3 to TRBJ2-7, with a possible D match to TRBD1 (5 bases). Per germline, CDR1 SGHNT and CDR2 YENEEA. The CDR3 covers 13 residues. V lost 1 base and J lost 3, with 7 bases in between. As DNA, the CDR3 is TGTGCCAGCAGCTTAGGCGACAGCTACGAGCAGTACTTC. Translated: CASSLGDSYEQYF. Full variable domain (rest looked up from reference TRBV11-3 and TRBJ2-7): EAGVVQSPRYKIIEKKQPVAFWCNPISGHNTLYWYLQNLGQGPELLIRYENEEAVDDSQLPKDRFSAERLKGVDSTLKIQPAELGDSAVYLCASSLGDSYEQYFGPGTRLTVT.

The chain uses TRBV5-6 and TRBJ2-1; 10 bases line up with TRBD1. Germline trimming cut 1 base from V and 9 bases from J; bases unmatched to any gene: 7. CDR1 and CDR2 (germline): SGHDT, YYEEEE. The CDR3 sequence is 15 residues long. The CDR3 bases are TGTGCCAGCAGCTTGCTAGGACAGGGGGAGGCTGAGCAGTTCTTC. Its protein product is CASSLLGQGEAEQFF.